This is a list of T cell receptor beta chains from one sample in a study of OX40 agonist ivuxolimab in advanced cancers. The protocol was immunoSEQ multiplex PCR, while the TCRdb copy is restricted to in-frame clones and leaves out a portion. Of about 66,000 clones listed, more than 80% are singletons. The sequences come from CD4+ or CD8+ T cells sorted from blood, collected in a trial of the OX40 agonist ivuxolimab. Source of these receptors: an adult with an advanced solid tumor such as melanoma, head and neck, liver or kidney cancer. Both conserved end residues are part of each CDR3. Each record gives: D gene, clone size, V gene, J gene, CDR3 protein, CDR3 DNA. D genes are given only for firm matches. A row's size may be missing; if present it is once, few, many or a size class.

d_gene: NA
abundance: few
v_gene: TRBV6-6
j_gene: TRBJ2-7
CDR3aa: CASSYGRGRGAYEQYF
CDR3nt: TGTGCCAGCAGTTACGGGAGGGGGAGGGGGGCCTACGAGCAGTACTTC

d_gene: NA
abundance: NA
v_gene: TRBV11-2
j_gene: TRBJ2-1
CDR3aa: CASSLGRVEQFF
CDR3nt: TGTGCCAGCAGCTTAGGTCGTGTTGAGCAGTTCTTC

d_gene: NA
abundance: NA
v_gene: TRBV7-3
j_gene: TRBJ1-5
CDR3aa: CASKHKNILNQPQHF
CDR3nt: TGTGCCAGCAAGCATAAGAATATTCTGAACCAGCCCCAGCATTTT

d_gene: TRBD2
abundance: NA
v_gene: TRBV28
j_gene: TRBJ2-7
CDR3aa: CASSFPEVSGSLSYEQYF
CDR3nt: TGTGCCAGCAGTTTTCCGGAAGTTAGCGGGAGCCTCTCCTACGAGCAGTACTTC

d_gene: NA
abundance: NA
v_gene: TRBV11-2
j_gene: TRBJ2-3
CDR3aa: CASRDSGTDTQYF
CDR3nt: TGTGCCAGCAGGGACTCGGGGACAGATACGCAGTATTTT

d_gene: NA
abundance: NA
v_gene: TRBV7-9
j_gene: TRBJ1-5
CDR3aa: CASSLGGPYSNQPQHF
CDR3nt: TGTGCCAGCAGCTTAGGGGGCCCTTATAGCAATCAGCCCCAGCATTTT

d_gene: TRBD2
abundance: NA
v_gene: TRBV6-1
j_gene: TRBJ2-1
CDR3aa: CASSEAGTSSGYNEQFF
CDR3nt: TGTGCCAGCAGTGAAGCAGGGACTAGCTCCGGCTACAATGAGCAGTTCTTC

d_gene: NA
abundance: NA
v_gene: TRBV7-2
j_gene: TRBJ2-1
CDR3aa: CASSFATSLGEQFF
CDR3nt: TGTGCCAGCAGCTTCGCTACGTCTCTAGGGGAGCAGTTCTTC

d_gene: NA
abundance: NA
v_gene: TRBV11-2
j_gene: TRBJ2-2
CDR3aa: CASNFGDTGELFF
CDR3nt: TGTGCCAGCAATTTTGGAGACACCGGGGAGCTGTTTTTT

d_gene: NA
abundance: NA
v_gene: TRBV5-1
j_gene: TRBJ1-1
CDR3aa: CASSLETVNTEAFF
CDR3nt: TGCGCCAGCAGCTTGGAGACAGTCAACACTGAAGCTTTCTTT

d_gene: TRBD1
abundance: once
v_gene: TRBV19
j_gene: TRBJ2-7
CDR3aa: CASSIAQGSYEQYF
CDR3nt: TGTGCCAGTAGTATAGCACAGGGGTCCTACGAGCAGTACTTC

d_gene: NA
abundance: NA
v_gene: TRBV29-1
j_gene: TRBJ1-1
CDR3aa: CSVANTEAFF
CDR3nt: TGCAGCGTCGCCAACACTGAAGCTTTCTTT

d_gene: NA
abundance: NA
v_gene: TRBV27
j_gene: TRBJ2-7
CDR3aa: CASSLGTYYEQYF
CDR3nt: TGTGCCAGCAGTTTAGGGACCTACTACGAGCAGTACTTC

d_gene: NA
abundance: NA
v_gene: TRBV10-3
j_gene: TRBJ2-2
CDR3aa: CAILRRNTGELFF
CDR3nt: TGTGCCATCCTTAGACGAAACACCGGGGAGCTGTTTTTT

d_gene: NA
abundance: NA
v_gene: TRBV27
j_gene: TRBJ2-3
CDR3aa: CASSLSSTNTDTQYF
CDR3nt: TGTGCCAGCAGTTTATCCTCTACCAACACAGATACGCAGTATTTT